This T cell receptor (beta chain) was recovered during a study of spatial heterogeneity in lung cancer. Study results and limitations: The appearance of ubiquitous expanded tumor TCRs in blood was greater at resection than follow-up.

There are 16 residues in the CDR3. Germline V gene lookup returns CDR1 SGHTA and CDR2 FQGNSA. The ends lost 4 bases at V and 5 bases at J; junction bases unmatched: 13. The sample holds many counts of this clonotype. As yet, its antigen is unknown. Every molecule of TCR cDNA had its own unique molecular identifier. MiXCR, applied by TCRdb to the 5' RACE reads, yields one record per CDR3 protein. The sample yields around 4,000 distinct CDR3 sequences, 18% seen once. Stated time point: sample taken at primary tumor resection. Whole RNA obtained from tumor, nontumor lung or frozen PBMC underwent sequencing without sorting. A total of approximately 77 untreated early-stage non-small cell lung cancer patients served as donors.

The clonotype was recovered from a male donor with early-stage non-small cell lung cancer. The chain employs TRBV7-2 and TRBJ2-7; 8 nucleotides agree with TRBD1. Sequences were derived from PBMCs, sampled at surgery. CDR3 protein: CASSYLDRGGVDEQYF. The CDR3 bases are TGTGCCAGCAGCTACTTAGACAGGGGCGGAGTGGACGAGCAGTACTTC.